This note documents a single TCR beta chain sequence. Its antigen remains unknown. This sample was taken from a study of beta chain features in type 1 diabetes. Study outcomes and limitations: Type 1 diabetes patients had moderately but significantly shorter TCRB CDR3s in all four CD4+ subsets.

The authors reverse transcribed all of the isolated RNA, so sequencing captured expressed TCRB transcripts. The data were produced by immunoSEQ multiplex PCR, yet TCRdb's version contains in-frame clones alone and is incomplete. The sample records about 370,000 clones, 9.6% being singletons. The V and J ends lost 7 bases and 0 bases respectively, with 7 bases between them. Germline V lookup: CDR1 MDHEN, CDR2 SYDVKM. The CDR3 consists of 14 residues. The receptor's source is a man aged 25 to 40 with type 1 diabetes. The rearrangement uses TRBV28 and TRBJ2-6, with D uncertain. Sequencing input: central memory CD4+ T cells from blood. CDR3 amino acids: CASTTSSGANVLTF. The CDR3 DNA follows: TGTGCCAGCACCACAAGCTCTGGGGCCAACGTCCTGACTTTC.